This T cell receptor beta chain appears in the sequencing data of a study of T cell responses to AZD1222 COVID-19 vaccine. Germline V gene sequence: CDR1 LNHDA, CDR2 SQIVND (reference sequence). V was pared by 2 bases and J by 7 bases, with 15 bases of the junction left unmatched. The CDR3 is 17 amino acids. Generated by immunoSEQ multiplex PCR, the TCRdb table keeps only in-frame clones and is missing some. Here the sample spans 90,000 to 95,000 clones, approximately 91% being singletons. The chain uses TRBV19 and TRBJ2-5; TRBD2 matches at 8 bases. Here the sequenced sample was peripheral blood, taken on day 0 of AZD1222 vaccination. This sequence was found in an adult in good health. The CDR3 sequence: CASSISGVGGAGRTQYF. As DNA, the CDR3 is TGTGCCAGTAGTATAAGTGGGGTCGGGGGGGCCGGACGGACCCAGTACTTC.